This TCR beta chain was obtained from a study of cytomegalovirus exposure and HLA in healthy donors. The PCR contained 60 Vbeta and 13 Jbeta primers. Generated by immunoSEQ multiplex PCR, the TCRdb table keeps only in-frame clones and is missing some. With under 75,000 clones in the sample, the ten largest clones hold 2% to 3%. Germline lookup yields CDR1 SGDLS and CDR2 YYNGEE. This CDR3 is built from 15 residues. V gave up 0 bases and J gave up 4 bases; unmatched junction bases: 4. The clonotype originates from a female donor in good health and CMV-seropositive. This chain connects TRBV9 to TRBJ1-2; TRBD1 aligns across 9 bases. Material: PBMCs. The CDR3 loop reads CASSVDGTGSYGYTF. The CDR3 DNA sequence: TGTGCCAGCAGCGTAGATGGGACAGGGAGCTATGGCTACACCTTC.